Below are 27 T cell receptor beta chains sequenced from a single sample in a study of tumor-infiltrating lymphocytes in primary liver carcinoma. A primer in the constant region served to generate TCR beta cDNA from 500 ng of total RNA. Slightly modified ARM-PCR, run as three nested multiplex PCR rounds, produced the TCR beta libraries. TRBV1-TRBV30 forward primers and a C-beta reverse primer were used in the first two PCR rounds, which each ran for approximately 10 cycles. TCRdb analysed the multiplex PCR reads with MiXCR anew, one entry per CDR3 protein. The table includes 150,000 to 200,000 distinct CDR3 sequences, around four fifths detected once. For each extraction, RNA and DNA were obtained together from 20-30 mg of unsorted bulk tissue. Material: tumor tissue from primary liver carcinoma. The receptors were gathered from a man aged 35 to 55 with primary liver carcinoma and hepatitis B virus infection.

This clonotype was found once. Mismatch with germline at one junction end may stem from a read error. V usage is TRBV24-1 and J usage is TRBJ2-2, with 14 bases that match TRBD2. Germline values: CDR1 KGHDR, CDR2 SFDVKD. The CDR3 is 17 amino acids. The CDR3 region is CATSDPGTSGRIGGLFF. CDR3 nucleotides: TGTGCCACCAGTGACCCAGGGACTAGCGGGAGAATCGGGGGGCTGTTTTTT.

This clonotype was counted a single time. One end of the junction fails to match germline, which may point to a read error. V gene TRBV11-2 combines with J gene TRBJ2-7; possibly TRBD1 or TRBD2 for D (6 bases each). The CDR3 has 12 residues. Germline V CDR1 and CDR2: SGHAT, FQNNGV. The CDR3 spells CASRPGGHDQYF. Here the CDR3 DNA reads TGTGCCAGCCGTCCCGGGGGCCACGATCAGTACTTC.

V usage is TRBV29-1 and J usage is TRBJ2-3; 9 nucleotides match TRBD2. The CDR3 is 14 residues long. V lost 6 bases and J lost 12; bases outside the gene matches: 16. The germline gives CDR1 SQVTM, CDR2 ANQGSEA. The CDR3: CSVVASGRPETQYF. CDR3 nucleotides: TGCAGCGTGGTGGCCAGCGGGAGGCCAGAAACACAGTATTTT.

This clonotype showed up just once. Germline is not matched at one junction end, which may reflect a read error. The chain uses TRBV6-1 and TRBJ2-5; D is perhaps TRBD2 (5 bases). The CDR3 runs to 15 residues. CDR1 MNHNS and CDR2 SASEGT come from the germline V gene. The CDR3 nucleotides are TGTGCCAGCAATGAAGCGGTCGGCGGCCAAGAGATCCAGTACTTC. It specifies CASNEAVGGQEIQYF.

Regarding this clonotype: A read error may produce the germline difference seen at one junction end. The CDR3, as DNA: TGCAGCACCGGGGACCCTATGGGCGAGCAGTATTTC. Amino acids: CSTGDPMGEQYF. The chain carries TRBV29-1 and TRBJ2-7; D could derive from TRBD1 or TRBD2 (5 bases each). The V gene's germline CDR1 is SQVTM and CDR2 ANQGSEA. The CDR3 loop spans 12 amino acids.

Concerning this clonotype itself: The CDR3 carries no conserved terminal phenylalanine or tryptophan, so it likely arises from a read error. The DNA is omitted, as the CDR3 cannot be located on it reliably, and the CDR3 follows TCRdb's listing. The chain employs TRBV4-1 and TRBJ2-3; TRBD2 is taken as the D call from the table, unchecked against the DNA. The CDR3 totals 15 residues, both ends included. The germline gives CDR1 MGHRA, CDR2 YSYEKL. Here the CDR3 reads CASSQGLAGADTQYL.

A note on this clonotype: At one end, the junction sequence differs from germline, possibly due to a read error. The chain has TRBV28 and TRBJ2-5; D could derive from TRBD1 or TRBD2 (5 bases each). The length of the CDR3 is 14 residues. Germline values: CDR1 MDHEN, CDR2 SYDVKM. In DNA form, the CDR3 reads TGTCCCAGCAATGGGGACCACCTCAGGCAGACCCAGTACTTC. Protein sequence: CPSNGDHLRQTQYF.

This chain links TRBV4-2 with TRBJ2-1; 7 bases fit TRBD2. The CDR3 runs 16 residues. V was pared by 7 bases and J by 3 bases, with 12 bases of the junction left unmatched. Germline lookup yields CDR1 LGHNA and CDR2 YNFKEQ. The DNA for the CDR3 is TGTGCCAGCACCCACGAAAGCAGCGGGAACTACAATGAGCAGTTCTTC. This encodes CASTHESSGNYNEQFF.

About this clonotype itself: One end of the junction is discordant with germline, which a read error may explain. The CDR3 loop is CASSLWTAVNEKLFF. The CDR3 DNA follows: TGCGCCAGCAGCTTATGGACCGCCGTGAATGAAAAACTGTTTTTT. This chain connects TRBV11-2 to TRBJ1-4; no firm D call. The germline gives CDR1 SGHAT, CDR2 FQNNGV. CDR3 length: 15 amino acids. Full variable domain (rest looked up from reference TRBV11-2 and TRBJ1-4): EAGVAQSPRYKIIEKRQSVAFWCNPISGHATLYWYQQILGQGPKLLIQFQNNGVVDDSQLPKDRFSAERLKGVDSTLKIQPAKLEDSAVYLCASSLWTAVNEKLFFGSGTQLSVL.

About this clonotype: This likely comes from a read error, as the CDR3 has no conserved phenylalanine or tryptophan at its end. The chain recombines TRBV5-5 with TRBJ2-5; D is uncertain. CDR1 and CDR2 from the germline V gene are SGHKS and YYEKEE (reference sequence). This CDR3 is 14 amino acids long. The CDR3 sequence: CASSLARFLETQYL. CDR3 coding DNA: TGTGCCAGTAGCTTGGCTCGGTTTCTGGAGACCCAGTACCTC.

Of note for this clonotype: A junction end diverges from the germline sequence, so it may reflect a read error. The rearrangement links TRBV29-1 to TRBJ2-7, with D possibly being TRBD1 (7 bases). Germline-derived CDR1 and CDR2 are SQVTM and ANQGSEA. This CDR3 spans 15 amino acids. The CDR3: CSVENPGGGSYEQYF. The CDR3 DNA reads TGCAGCGTTGAAAATCCAGGAGGGGGCTCCTATGAGCAGTACTTC.

As for this clonotype: At one end the junction does not follow the germline gene, possibly because of a read error. V gene TRBV29-1 combines with J gene TRBJ2-7; TRBD2 matches at 9 bases. Per germline, CDR1 SQVTM and CDR2 ANQGSEA. CDR3 length equals 15 residues. The CDR3 DNA follows: TGCAGCGTTGATGATGGTCTAGCGGGGTCCTACGAGCAATACTTC. The encoded protein is CSVDDGLAGSYEQYF.

The DNA of the CDR3 is TGCTGCGCACAGCGGGGGGGCACAGATACGCAGTATTTT. Protein product: CCAQRGGTDTQYF. This chain uses TRBV29-1 with TRBJ2-3; 9 nucleotides line up with TRBD2. The germline gives CDR1 SQVTM, CDR2 ANQGSEA. The CDR3 extends over 13 amino acids.

This sequence joins TRBV6-2 or TRBV6-3 and TRBJ2-7; D uncertain. Trimming cost V 1 base and J 10 bases, with 23 bases left between them. Germline assignment: CDR1 MNHEY and CDR2 SVGEGT. This CDR3 has 16 residues. This CDR3 reads CASSYLGRTLLLEQYF. In DNA form, the CDR3 reads TGTGCCAGCAGTTACTTAGGTCGGACCCTTCTCTTGGAACAGTACTTC.

With regard to this clonotype: A read error is possible here, since a much larger clone lies one base away. The V gene is TRBV5-1, the J gene TRBJ2-3; D not resolved. CDR3 length: 13 residues. Germline V gene lookup returns CDR1 SGHRS and CDR2 YFSETQ. Trimming stripped 5 bases from V and 0 bases from J, with 7 bases between. CDR3 amino acids: CASRVTSTDTQYF. CDR3 sequence (DNA): TGCGCCAGCAGGGTCACTAGCACAGATACGCAGTATTTT.

In the case of this clonotype: At one end, the junction sequence differs from germline, possibly due to a read error. The V gene is TRBV6-6, the J gene TRBJ1-1; the match to TRBD1 covers 8 bases. In germline, CDR1 is MNHNY, CDR2 SVGAGI (reference sequence). This CDR3 is 13 amino acids long. CDR3 nucleotide sequence: TGTGTTAGCAGCACAGGGGGGACTACTGAAGCCTTCTTT. This codes for CVSSTGGTTEAFF.

The chain combines TRBV6-1 with TRBJ2-4, with D perhaps matching TRBD2 (5 bases). V was shortened by 4 bases and J by 5 bases, with 12 bases between the two germline ends. This CDR3 region has 14 residues. Looked up from germline, CDR1 is MNHNS and CDR2 is SASEGT. The CDR3 bases are TGTGCCAGCAGTGCAGAGGGAACGCAAAACATTCAGTACTTC. It codes for CASSAEGTQNIQYF.

This clonotype occurred once. Its ends do not fully match the called genes, so a read error is possible. The chain employs TRBV6-6 and TRBJ1-1; 7 nucleotides line up with TRBD1. The CDR3 covers 13 residues. From germline, CDR1 is MNHNY and CDR2 SVGAGI (reference sequence). The CDR3 sequence: CANSTGVTTEAFF. CDR3 nucleotides: TGTGCCAACAGTACAGGGGTGACTACTGAAGCTTTCTTT.

As regards this clonotype: One base away lies a much larger clone, so this may be a sequencing read error. CDR3 sequence: CASSSGTACEKLFF. The DNA of the CDR3 is TGTGCCAGCAGCTCCGGGACAGCGTGTGAAAAACTGTTTTTT. The rearrangement links TRBV7-9 to TRBJ1-4; TRBD1 matches at 7 bases. The V gene's germline CDR1 is SEHNR and CDR2 FQNEAQ (reference sequence). The ends lost 4 bases at V and 7 bases at J; junction bases unmatched: 6. This CDR3 is built from 14 residues.

Regarding this clonotype: A much more abundant neighbour one base away suggests this may be a read error. The CDR3 DNA follows: TGTACCAGCTCCGGCCCGGGACAGGGGTTTCGCTACACCTTC. It codes for CTSSGPGQGFRYTF. The chain carries TRBV28 and TRBJ1-2, with 10 positions matching TRBD1. The CDR3 contains 14 residues. Germline V gene data show CDR1 as MDHEN and CDR2 as SYDVKM.

Of note for this clonotype: The junction shows a germline mismatch at one end, possibly a read error. This rearrangement joins TRBV6-1 to TRBJ1-5, with D uncertain. Germline lookup yields CDR1 MNHNS and CDR2 SASEGT. The CDR3 runs 15 residues. The CDR3 DNA reads as TGTGCCAGCAGTACCTCTATAGGGAGCAATCAGCCCCAACATTTT. As protein: CASSTSIGSNQPQHF.

Details on this clonotype: One end of the junction does not line up with germline, which may come from a read error. V usage is TRBV11-1 and J usage is TRBJ2-1; D not certain. The CDR3 extends over 16 amino acids. The germline V gene encodes CDR1 SGHAT and CDR2 FQDESV (reference sequence). CDR3 coding DNA: TGTGCCAGCAGCTTAGCGCGAGAAGGCTTTCACGATGAGGAGTTCTTC. Encoded protein: CASSLAREGFHDEEFF.

At least ten counts were recorded for this clonotype. The chain combines TRBV12-3 or TRBV12-4 with TRBJ2-5, with TRBD2 matching over 7 bases. The V segment lost 4 bases and the J segment 3 bases; nucleotides outside the gene matches: 2. The CDR3 has 13 residues. The CDR3 nucleotides read TGTGCCAGCAGTTGGGCGGGGGAAGAGACCCAGTACTTC. As protein: CASSWAGEETQYF.

Points on this clonotype: Since no conserved phenylalanine or tryptophan closes the CDR3, a read error is the likely cause. The V and J genes are TRBV10-3 and TRBJ2-3; 7 bases match TRBD2. CDR1 is ENHRY and CDR2 is SYGVKD in the germline V gene. V shed 1 base, J shed 4 bases, and the junction held 8 bases outside the gene matches. The CDR3 is 16 residues long. CDR3 region: CAISEFWTGGSDTQYS. As DNA, the CDR3 is TGTGCCATCAGTGAGTTCTGGACGGGAGGCTCAGATACGCAGTATTCT.

A note on this clonotype: The junction departs from the called germline gene at one end, perhaps through a read error. V gene TRBV11-1 combines with J gene TRBJ2-1; D might be TRBD2 (7 bases). CDR1 SGHAT and CDR2 FQDESV come from the germline V gene (reference sequence). CDR3 length: 14 amino acids. The CDR3 region is CASSLGGGANVQFF. The CDR3 nucleotides are TGTGCCAGCAGCCTGGGAGGGGGAGCTAATGTGCAGTTCTTC.

As for this clonotype: The junction does not match germline at one end; this may be a read error. CDR3 bases: TGTGCCAGTAGCCCCGGGGGGCCTCTAGAGCAGCTCTTC. Its protein product is CASSPGGPLEQLF. The chain has TRBV7-8 and TRBJ2-1, with a tentative D call TRBD2 (7 bases). The CDR3 has 13 residues. Per the germline V gene, CDR1 is SGHVS and CDR2 is FQNEAQ.

This chain connects TRBV10-2 to TRBJ2-1; D call uncertain. V gave up 7 bases and J gave up 6 bases, with 7 bases separating them. CDR3 size: 11 residues. Germline V lookup: CDR1 WSHSY, CDR2 SAAADI. The CDR3 DNA reads as TGCGCCAGCAACATTAGCAATGAGCAGTTCTTC. It translates to CASNISNEQFF.